A selection of T cell receptor beta chains follows, all from one sample in a study of T cell repertoires in cytomegalovirus infection. TCRdb re-derived calls from the reads in MiXCR, one entry per CDR3 protein. The data hold around 800,000 distinct CDR3 sequences, with around a third observed a single time. Their specific antigens are unknown. Sequenced material: cultured CD8+ T cells from PBMCs, taken from culture after CMV antigen stimulation. The receptors shown here come from a human donor in good health (CMV status not recorded). Some clones in this sample may be carry-over from other donors' samples. Each CDR3 is given with its conserved first and last residue. Each record gives: J gene, V gene, clone size, D gene, CDR3 DNA, CDR3 protein. D genes are given only for firm matches. A row's size may be missing; if present it is once, few, many or a size class.

TRBJ1-2 TRBV9 - TRBD1 TGTGTCAGCACACAGGGGCCTAGCGGTGGCTACACCTTC CVSTQGPSGGYTF
TRBJ1-1 TRBV4-1 - TRBD1 TGCGCCAGCAGGGACAGGATGAACACTGAAGCTTTCTTT CASRDRMNTEAFF
TRBJ2-1 TRBV7-3 few TRBD2 TGTGCCAGCAGCGAACTAGCGGGGGGGATGAATGAGCAGTTCTTC CASSELAGGMNEQFF
TRBJ2-7 TRBV18 once - TGTGCCAGCTCACCAAAAGGAAGGTCCTCTTCCTACGAGCAGTACTTC CASSPKGRSSSYEQYF
TRBJ1-2 TRBV15 - - TGTGCCACCAGCAGAGATCACGGGCCTAAAAGCGGCTACACCTTC CATSRDHGPKSGYTF
TRBJ2-5 TRBV12-3/TRBV12-4 few TRBD1 TGTGCCAGCAGTTTATTTTGGGACAGGGGGAGCCAAGAGACCCAGTACTTC CASSLFWDRGSQETQYF
TRBJ2-2 TRBV5-1 many - TGCGCCAGCAGCTTCAGGGACAATGGGGGGACCGGGGAGCTGTTTTTT CASSFRDNGGTGELFF
TRBJ2-1 TRBV2 - TRBD1 TGTGCCAGCAGTGCTTCAACAGGGGGCGAGCAGTTCTTC CASSASTGGEQFF
TRBJ2-1 TRBV6-1 - - TGTGCCAGCAGTGAATTAATACAGGTGAACAATGAGCAGTTCTTC CASSELIQVNNEQFF
TRBJ2-3 TRBV14 - - TGTGCCAGCAGCTGGTTAGAAAATGAATTCACAGATACGCAGTATTTT CASSWLENEFTDTQYF
TRBJ2-1 TRBV6-2/TRBV6-3 - TRBD2 TGTGCCAGCAGTGGACTAGCGGGGGGGCTCAATGAGCAGTTCTTC CASSGLAGGLNEQFF
TRBJ2-4 TRBV2 few - TGTGCCAGCTCCGGGGGGCTTGACATTCAGTACTTC CASSGGLDIQYF
TRBJ1-3 TRBV29-1 few TRBD1 TGCAGCGTTGAAGAGGGCAGGGGGGGAAACACCATATATTTT CSVEEGRGGNTIYF
TRBJ2-5 TRBV2 few - TGTGCCAGCAGTGAAGAAGGGGCAGAGACCCAGTACTTC CASSEEGAETQYF